This TCR beta chain was observed in a study of type 1 regulatory T cells. Turning to the study itself: T-allo10 is an in vitro-generated, Tr1-enriched CD4 T cell product specific for alloantigen.

V shed 3 bases, J shed 4 bases, and the junction held 4 bases outside the gene matches. This CDR3 region has 15 residues. Germline assignment: CDR1 SGHRS and CDR2 YFSETQ. MiXCR, run by TCRdb on the reads, gives a single entry per CDR3 protein. The repertoire holds some 100,000 distinct CDR3 sequences, 30% to 35% seen once, with roughly 2.4% in the top ten. This chain joins TRBV5-1 and TRBJ2-3, with TRBD2 matching over 11 bases. This sequence originates from a human donor in good health. Source material: CD4+ T cells, either the whole sample or a sorted fraction (not recorded which). CDR3 sequence (DNA): TGCGCCAGCAGCTCAGTAGCGGGAGGGCCAGATACGCAGTATTTT. Residues: CASSSVAGGPDTQYF.